This T cell receptor (beta chain) is drawn from a study of technical replicates of blood from four donors (dated by TCRdb to 2016 to 2017). For this clone: The clone's antigen remains unknown. No base quality values were provided; no much bigger clone lies one nucleotide off.

From the cysteine up to the phenylalanine, the CDR3 has a length of 14 residues. Of the read, only the CDR3 DNA is kept; its 42 bases are in frame from base 1. At the junction V is shortened by 4 bases and J by 5 bases; bases outside the gene matches: 3. The germline V gene (reference sequence) gives CDR1 as LNHDA and CDR2 as SQIVND. Library prep was done by the immunoSEQ multiplex PCR assay. TCRdb stores this immuneACCESS table with in-frame sequences only. Part of the clones is absent; in the studies checked, under half of the shortfall reflects unresolved V genes, and no reason is known for the rest. Here the sample has roughly 71,000 clones; roughly 90% occur a single time. Together, the top ten hold about 0.39% of the sample.

This clonotype was sampled from a human donor in good health. The rearrangement joined TRBV19 to TRBJ2-1; 9 of the junction bases match TRBD1. The sequenced sample consisted of T cells isolated from PBMCs. The CDR3 here reads CASSTGTGNNEQFF. The nucleotides are TGTGCCAGTAGTACCGGGACAGGGAACAATGAGCAGTTCTTC.